These 28 T cell receptor beta chains were sequenced from one sample in a study of T cell responses to AZD1222 COVID-19 vaccine. This table comes from immunoSEQ multiplex PCR, and its TCRdb copy is limited to in-frame clones, with some not included. Of 150,000 or so clones in the sample, 80% to 95% were seen once. Sequencing used peripheral blood, obtained on day 0 of AZD1222 vaccination. All receptors derive from an adult in good health.

The CDR3 is CASSKQGRAPPLHF. DNA for the CDR3: TGTGCCAGTAGTAAACAGGGGAGAGCCCCACCCCTCCACTTT. The J gene is TRBJ1-6, the V gene TRBV19; 7 bases align to TRBD1. Looked up from germline, CDR1 is LNHDA and CDR2 is SQIVND (reference sequence). V lost 4 bases to trimming and J lost 11 bases; unmatched junction nucleotides: 8. This CDR3 has 14 amino acids.

J is TRBJ2-2 and V is TRBV19, with 8 nucleotides matching TRBD1. V dropped 5 bases and J dropped 4; count of bases not matched to a gene: 6. CDR1 is LNHDA, CDR2 SQIVND, per germline (reference sequence). This CDR3 comprises 15 residues. In DNA form, the CDR3 reads TGTGCCAGTAGTCGGGACAGGAGGGGCACCGGGGAGCTGTTTTTT. The encoded protein is CASSRDRRGTGELFF.

The rearrangement joins TRBV10-3 to TRBJ1-5; 7 bases line up with TRBD1. CDR3 size: 13 residues. Germline V gene data show CDR1 as ENHRY and CDR2 as SYGVKD. The junction had 3 bases not matched to a gene; V was cut back by 6 bases and J by 4 bases. CDR3 DNA sequence: TGTGCCATCAGAGACAGGGCAAATCAGCCCCAGCATTTT. This gives the protein CAIRDRANQPQHF.

The chain is built from TRBV9 and TRBJ2-2, with a possible D match to TRBD1 (5 bases). The length of the CDR3 is 14 residues. Looked up from germline, CDR1 is SGDLS and CDR2 is YYNGEE. V lost 0 bases to trimming and J lost 3 bases, with 6 bases between them. Here the CDR3 reads CASSVVTDTGELFF. CDR3 nucleotide sequence: TGTGCCAGCAGCGTAGTGACAGACACCGGGGAGCTGTTTTTT.

The chain recombines TRBV3-1 (or the pseudogene TRBV3-2) with TRBJ2-7; TRBD2 is a possible D gene (6 bases). V lost 5 bases and J 3 bases, leaving 8 bases between the germline ends. The CDR3 loop spans 12 amino acids. CDR1 is LGHDT and CDR2 is YNNKEL in the germline V gene (reference sequence). The CDR3 sequence: CASSGLYYEQYF. Written as DNA, the CDR3 is TGTGCCAGCAGCGGACTATACTACGAGCAGTACTTC.

This sequence joins TRBV5-4 and TRBJ1-4; TRBD1 agrees at 8 bases. CDR1 and CDR2 from the germline V gene are SGHNT and YYREEE (reference sequence). The CDR3 spans 16 residues. The J segment lost 1 base and the V segment lost 2 bases, leaving 4 bases of the junction unmatched. The CDR3 loop is CASSLITGGTNEKLFF. DNA of the CDR3: TGTGCCAGCAGCTTAATAACAGGGGGAACTAATGAAAAACTGTTTTTT.

The chain carries TRBV4-2 and TRBJ2-4; tentative D call: TRBD1 (6 bases). CDR3 length equals 16 residues. Germline lookup yields CDR1 LGHNA and CDR2 YNFKEQ. The V and J ends lost 1 base and 6 bases respectively, with 16 bases between them. In DNA form, the CDR3 reads TGTGCCAGCAGCCAAGGTAAAACGGGACAACTAAACATTCAGTACTTC. It yields the protein CASSQGKTGQLNIQYF.

The chain links TRBV5-8 to TRBJ2-7; perhaps TRBD2 as D (5 bases). The germline gives CDR1 SGHTS, CDR2 YDEGEE. The CDR3 sequence is 13 residues long. V was shortened by 6 bases and J by 5 bases, with 15 bases between the two germline ends. The CDR3 DNA reads TGTGCCAGCAAGTTGAGGGCTACAGACGAGCAGTACTTC. Its protein is CASKLRATDEQYF.

The rearrangement joins TRBV7-6 to TRBJ2-7; TRBD2 matches at 12 bases. The CDR3 totals 16 residues. The V segment lost 5 bases and the J segment 2 bases; nucleotides outside the gene matches: 7. Germline V gene sequence: CDR1 SGHVS, CDR2 FNYEAQ. The CDR3 DNA is TGTGCCAGCAGCCCAACTAGCGGGGGGCCAACCTACGAGCAGTACTTC. Protein sequence: CASSPTSGGPTYEQYF.

The chain employs TRBV11-2 and TRBJ2-7; 7 nucleotides line up with TRBD1. This CDR3 comprises 14 residues. Looked up from germline, CDR1 is SGHAT and CDR2 is FQNNGV. The ends lost 2 bases at V and 6 bases at J; junction bases unmatched: 7. CDR3 in DNA: TGTGCCAGCAGCTTATTACAGGGGTCAACCGAGCAGTACTTC. Translated, it gives CASSLLQGSTEQYF. The full variable domain, in which reference TRBV11-2 and TRBJ2-7 provide the parts outside the CDR3, is EAGVAQSPRYKIIEKRQSVAFWCNPISGHATLYWYQQILGQGPKLLIQFQNNGVVDDSQLPKDRFSAERLKGVDSTLKIQPAKLEDSAVYLCASSLLQGSTEQYFGPGTRLTVT.

The gene calls are TRBV5-6 and TRBJ1-5; D is ambiguous. V was clipped by 4 bases and J by 3 bases, with 23 bases between them. Germline assignment: CDR1 SGHDT and CDR2 YYEEEE. CDR3 length: 18 amino acids. The CDR3 DNA reads as TGTGCCAGCAGCCGCATGCCGTACGGGTCCCGAACCAATCAGCCCCAGCATTTT. Its protein product is CASSRMPYGSRTNQPQHF.

The chain joins TRBV7-2 to TRBJ1-2; TRBD1 aligns across 8 bases. The CDR3 has 15 amino acids. Germline CDR1 and CDR2: SGHTA and FQGNSA. V lost 1 base to trimming and J lost 3 bases; unmatched junction nucleotides: 4. The DNA of the CDR3 is TGTGCCAGCAGCTTAGAAGGACAGGGCCACTATGGCTACACCTTC. Its protein is CASSLEGQGHYGYTF. The whole variable domain, remainder taken from reference TRBV7-2 and TRBJ1-2, is GAGVSQSPSNKVTEKGKDVELRCDPISGHTALYWYRQSLGQGLEFLIYFQGNSAPDKSGLPSDRFSAERTGGSVSTLTIQRTQQEDSAVYLCASSLEGQGHYGYTFGSGTRLTVV.

This chain uses TRBV9 with TRBJ2-2; 7 nucleotides line up with TRBD2. The germline V gene has CDR1 SGDLS and CDR2 YYNGEE. V dropped 6 bases and J dropped 1; count of bases not matched to a gene: 9. The CDR3 spans 16 residues. The CDR3 loop is CASTTDPSGNTGELFF. The CDR3 DNA is TGTGCCAGCACCACGGACCCTAGCGGGAACACCGGGGAGCTGTTTTTT.

The gene calls are TRBV20-1 and TRBJ2-5, with 8 positions matching TRBD2. Germline CDR1 is DFQATT and CDR2 is SNEGSKA (reference sequence). V shed 3 bases, J shed 5 bases, and the junction held 2 bases outside the gene matches. CDR3 length: 12 residues. The CDR3 DNA sequence: TGCAGTGCTAGTCCTAGCGGGGAGACCCAGTACTTC. This codes for CSASPSGETQYF.

The rearrangement joins TRBV10-3 to TRBJ1-2, with a possible D match to TRBD1 (5 bases). The length of the CDR3 is 16 residues. Trimming took off 0 bases at V and 1 base at J, with 12 bases between the two ends. The germline CDR1 and CDR2 sequences are ENHRY and SYGVKD. This CDR3 reads CAISESGQQRNYGYTF. The CDR3 DNA reads TGTGCCATCAGTGAGTCGGGGCAGCAGCGTAACTATGGCTACACCTTC.

The chain employs TRBV3-1 (or the pseudogene TRBV3-2) and TRBJ1-2; 7 bases agree with TRBD1. V was pared by 0 bases and J by 2 bases, with 3 bases of the junction left unmatched. Germline-derived CDR1 and CDR2 are LGHDT and YNNKEL (reference sequence). The CDR3 is 15 amino acids. CDR3 amino acids: CASSQDQTGNYGYTF. CDR3 sequence (DNA): TGTGCCAGCAGCCAAGATCAGACAGGGAACTATGGCTACACCTTC.

This chain connects TRBV27 to TRBJ2-3; a possible D gene is TRBD1 (5 bases). Germline V gene sequence: CDR1 MNHEY, CDR2 SMNVEV (reference sequence). The CDR3 sequence is 17 residues long. The V gene lost 6 bases and the J gene lost 8 bases, with 27 bases spanning the gap. The CDR3 sequence: CASSAAVGASSVLTQYF. In DNA form, the CDR3 reads TGTGCCAGCAGCGCGGCCGTTGGGGCCTCCTCGGTGCTTACGCAGTATTTT.

The chain joins TRBV11-2 to TRBJ2-2, with a possible D match to TRBD2 (5 bases). This CDR3 spans 14 amino acids. From germline, CDR1 is SGHAT and CDR2 FQNNGV. V dropped 5 bases and J dropped 7 bases, with 14 bases sitting between them. The CDR3 here is CASSPLSGVGELFF. CDR3 bases: TGTGCCAGCAGCCCCCTCTCCGGGGTCGGGGAGCTGTTTTTT.

This clone was seen only once. This chain links TRBV18 with TRBJ2-1; 9 bases match TRBD1. Germline-derived CDR1 and CDR2 are KGHSH and LQKENI. V was clipped by 4 bases and J by 7 bases; unmatched bases: 8. This CDR3 is 15 amino acids long. The DNA of the CDR3 is TGTGCCAGCTCACTCTCCGGGACAGGGTGGAATGAGCAGTTCTTC. Translating it yields CASSLSGTGWNEQFF. Drawing the rest from reference TRBV18 and TRBJ2-1, the complete variable domain is NAGVMQNPRHLVRRRGQEARLRCSPMKGHSHVYWYRQLPEEGLKFMVYLQKENIIDESGMPKERFSAEFPKEGPSILRIQQVVRGDSAAYFCASSLSGTGWNEQFFGPGTRLTVL.

The CDR3 loop is CASSQWGREQFF. DNA of the CDR3: TGTGCCAGCAGCCAATGGGGTCGTGAGCAGTTCTTC. The J gene is TRBJ2-1, the V gene TRBV3-1 (or the pseudogene TRBV3-2), with unresolved D. The CDR3 is made up of 12 amino acids. V shed 2 bases and J shed 9 bases, with 8 bases lying between them. CDR1 LGHDT and CDR2 YNNKEL come from the germline V gene (reference sequence).

The chain is built from TRBV2 and TRBJ2-7; 10 bases line up with TRBD2. CDR1 and CDR2 from the germline V gene are SNHLY and FYNNEI. The V segment lost 6 bases and the J segment 0 bases; nucleotides outside the gene matches: 11. The CDR3 loop spans 17 amino acids. The CDR3 region has the DNA TGTGCCAGCAGACGGACTAGCGGTCCTTATGTCTCCTACGAGCAGTACTTC. Protein: CASRRTSGPYVSYEQYF. The variable domain in full, completed from reference TRBV2 and TRBJ2-7, reads EPEVTQTPSHQVTQMGQEVILRCVPISNHLYFYWYRQILGQKVEFLVSFYNNEISEKSEIFDDQFSVERPDGSNFTLKIRSTKLEDSAMYFCASRRTSGPYVSYEQYFGPGTRLTVT.

The chain uses TRBV5-1 and TRBJ2-6; 7 bases fit TRBD1. CDR1 is SGHRS and CDR2 is YFSETQ in the germline V gene. V dropped 4 bases and J dropped 0; count of bases not matched to a gene: 7. The CDR3 has 17 residues. Here the CDR3 reads CASSPGQAGSGANVLTF. CDR3 sequence (DNA): TGCGCCAGCAGCCCCGGACAGGCTGGCTCTGGGGCCAACGTCCTGACTTTC.

The chain joins TRBV19 to TRBJ1-1; D is ambiguous. This CDR3 has 14 residues. Germline V lookup: CDR1 LNHDA, CDR2 SQIVND (reference sequence). With 7 bases removed from V and 4 bases from J, the gap between germline ends came to 16 bases. Written as DNA, the CDR3 is TGTGCCAGTACTTACACCGGTCGGGGCACTGAAGCTTTCTTT. This gives the protein CASTYTGRGTEAFF.

This rearrangement joins TRBV27 to TRBJ2-1; D gene unclear. Trimming took 7 bases from V and 6 from J, leaving 7 bases between them. The germline CDR1 and CDR2 sequences are MNHEY and SMNVEV (reference sequence). This CDR3 comprises 11 residues. The CDR3 DNA reads as TGTGCCAGCACGTCAGTCAATGAGCAGTTCTTC. Translation: CASTSVNEQFF.

The V gene is TRBV18, the J gene TRBJ2-4, with no clear D. The CDR3 has 14 amino acids. Trimming shortened V by 1 base and J by 5 bases, and 9 bases separated the two germline ends. Germline loops: CDR1 KGHSH, CDR2 LQKENI. CDR3 amino acids: CASSPQFGQNIQYF. As DNA, the CDR3 is TGTGCCAGCTCACCACAGTTCGGGCAAAACATTCAGTACTTC.

V usage is TRBV5-4 and J usage is TRBJ1-1; D remains unclear. Per germline, CDR1 SGHNT and CDR2 YYREEE (reference sequence). The CDR3 runs 15 residues. V was cut by 0 bases and J by 5 bases, with 14 bases left in between. The DNA of the CDR3 is TGTGCCAGCAGCTTGGTTCGGAGGACGCAAACTGAAGCTTTCTTT. Residues: CASSLVRRTQTEAFF.

The CDR3 reads CASIQGGETDTQYF. The CDR3 nucleotides read TGTGCCAGCATACAGGGGGGAGAGACAGATACGCAGTATTTT. The chain is built from TRBV6-5 and TRBJ2-3; 8 nucleotides match TRBD1. The CDR3 consists of 14 residues. Germline lookup yields CDR1 MNHEY and CDR2 SVGAGI. J lost 3 bases, V lost 7 bases, and 6 bases had no gene match.

A word on this clone: The junction shows a germline mismatch at one end, possibly a read error. This sequence joins TRBV19 and TRBJ1-1, with TRBD1 matching over 9 bases. There are 16 residues in the CDR3. In germline, CDR1 is LNHDA, CDR2 SQIVND (reference sequence). The CDR3 nucleotides are TGTGCCAGTAGGCAGCTTTCCGGGACAGGGAGCGCTGAAGTTTTCTTT. Its protein product is CASRQLSGTGSAEVFF.